Following are 4 T cell receptor beta chains from one sample sequenced in a study of T cell responses to AZD1222 COVID-19 vaccine. The method was immunoSEQ multiplex PCR; TCRdb's version includes in-frame clones alone and lacks a portion of them. The table includes 150,000 to 200,000 clones, 75% to 90% detected once. The source was peripheral blood, collected on day 0 of MenACWY control vaccination. Receptors were obtained from an adult in good health.

The DNA of the CDR3 is TGTGCCAGTAGCCTCGGAGGGCTGACTAATCAGCCCCAGCATTTT. Amino acids: CASSLGGLTNQPQHF. V gene TRBV19 combines with J gene TRBJ1-5; D not certain. The CDR3 covers 15 residues. Trimming cost V 6 bases and J 4 bases, with 16 bases left between them. Germline values: CDR1 LNHDA, CDR2 SQIVND (reference sequence).

This chain uses TRBV9 with TRBJ2-7; 7 bases map to TRBD1. V was clipped by 4 bases and J by 2 bases; unmatched bases: 6. CDR1 SGDLS and CDR2 YYNGEE come from the germline V gene. The CDR3 loop spans 14 amino acids. Here the CDR3 reads CASSPGQDAYEQYF. CDR3 DNA sequence: TGTGCCAGCAGCCCCGGACAGGACGCCTACGAGCAGTACTTC.

The gene calls are TRBV14 and TRBJ2-7; 11 bases match TRBD2. There are 17 residues in the CDR3. CDR1 is SGHDN and CDR2 is FVKESK in the germline V gene. V lost 4 bases and J lost 3; bases outside the gene matches: 11. CDR3 protein: CASSPGKLAGVFYEQYF. DNA of the CDR3: TGTGCCAGCAGCCCCGGCAAACTAGCGGGAGTTTTCTACGAGCAGTACTTC.

This chain links TRBV18 with TRBJ2-3; D not certain. The CDR3 covers 15 residues. Germline V gene sequence: CDR1 KGHSH, CDR2 LQKENI. The ends were cut back, 2 bases at V and 2 bases at J, with 11 bases in the middle. The CDR3 sequence: CASSPNTQNTDTQYF. CDR3 nucleotide sequence: TGTGCCAGCTCACCAAATACCCAGAACACAGATACGCAGTATTTT.